A selection of T cell receptor beta chains follows, all from one sample in a study of early T cells in non-severe SARS-CoV-2 infection. TCRdb ran MiXCR on the 5' RACE reads and lists one entry per CDR3 protein. In the table there are 85,000 to 100,000 distinct CDR3 sequences, 16% of which are singletons. The sequenced sample consisted of whole blood. The receptor source for this set is an adult who was a healthcare worker with PCR-confirmed SARS-CoV-2 infection or an uninfected control (not recorded which). CDR3s include the opening cysteine and the closing phenylalanine or tryptophan. Each record gives: J gene, D gene, V gene, clone size, CDR3 DNA, CDR3 protein. D genes are given only for firm matches. A clone size is listed for some rows: how often the clone was seen (once, few, many), or a class if it is expanded.

>TRBJ2-5|-|TRBV10-3|once
TGTGCCATCAGTGACTTGTCGGCAGGGGAGGAGACCCAGTACTTC
CAISDLSAGEETQYF
>TRBJ2-1|TRBD2|TRBV5-1|-
TGCGCCAGCAGCTTGGGCCAGCGGGGTTACAATGAGCAGTTCTTC
CASSLGQRGYNEQFF
>TRBJ2-7|TRBD1|TRBV7-8|few
TGTGCCAGCAGCTCCCGGGACAGGTTCTACGAGCAGTACTTC
CASSSRDRFYEQYF
>TRBJ2-7|-|TRBV28|-
TGTGCCAGCAGTTTTTTGGGCGAGCAGTACTTC
CASSFLGEQYF
>TRBJ2-1|-|TRBV21-1|-
TGTGCCAGCAGCAAAGAAGCGGGAGCCTACAATGAGCAGTTCTTC
CASSKEAGAYNEQFF
>TRBJ2-3|TRBD2|TRBV4-3|-
TGCGCCAGCAGCCAAGATCGGCGACTAGCGGCCACAGATACGCAGTATTTT
CASSQDRRLAATDTQYF
>TRBJ1-3|-|TRBV30|-
TGTGCCTGGACTGTGACAACTGGAAACACCATATATTTT
CAWTVTTGNTIYF
>TRBJ2-2|-|TRBV29-1|-
TGCAGCGTTGTACAGTCGAACACCGGGGAGCTGTTTTTT
CSVVQSNTGELFF
>TRBJ2-1|TRBD2|TRBV9|few
TGTGCCAGCAGCCCACGCCCGAGTAGCGGGAGGCAAGGCAATGAGCAGTTCTTC
CASSPRPSSGRQGNEQFF
>TRBJ2-2|TRBD2|TRBV29-1|few
TGCAGCGTCCGGCCGAGACTAGCCGGGGACACCGGGGAGCTGTTTTTT
CSVRPRLAGDTGELFF
>TRBJ2-1|TRBD2|TRBV20-1|many
TGCAGTGCTAGGGGACTAGCGGGTTACAATGAGCAGTTCTTC
CSARGLAGYNEQFF
>TRBJ2-5|TRBD2|TRBV24-1|many
TGTGCCACCAGTGATTTGCCAGGGACTAGCGAGGTAGAGACCCAGTACTTC
CATSDLPGTSEVETQYF
>TRBJ2-7|-|TRBV12-3/TRBV12-4|-
TGTGCCAGCAGTCAGGCCGGTGAGGCCTACGAGCAGTACTTC
CASSQAGEAYEQYF
>TRBJ2-3|-|TRBV30|-
TGTGCCTGGATAGCGGCCAGCCTAGCAGATACGCAGTATTTT
CAWIAASLADTQYF
>TRBJ2-7|TRBD1|TRBV10-2|few
TGCGCCAGCAGGCTTGCTCCGGGACAGGCAATTGGGGAGCAGTACTTC
CASRLAPGQAIGEQYF
>TRBJ2-7|TRBD2|TRBV19|-
TGTGCCAGTAGTATGGGACTAGCGGGGCCCCGCGATGAGCAGTACTTC
CASSMGLAGPRDEQYF
>TRBJ2-2|-|TRBV6-2/TRBV6-3|few
TGTGCCAGCAGTTACGGGCAGGGAGGAACCGGGGAGCTGTTTTTT
CASSYGQGGTGELFF
>TRBJ1-5|TRBD1|TRBV20-1|few
TGCAGTGCTGCAACTCTACCATTCGGGACAGGGGATCAGCCCCAGCATTTT
CSAATLPFGTGDQPQHF
>TRBJ2-7|TRBD1|TRBV7-9|-
TGTGCCAGCAGCTTAGACTTAGCGGCAGGGGGCTCGTACGAGCAGTACTTC
CASSLDLAAGGSYEQYF
>TRBJ1-1|TRBD1|TRBV29-1|few
TGCAGCGTTGCCCTTAACAGGGGTACTGAAGCTTTCTTT
CSVALNRGTEAFF
>TRBJ2-1|TRBD2|TRBV5-1|few
TGCGCCAGCAGCTTGACGACTAGCGGGAGGGCCTACAATGAGCAGTTCTTC
CASSLTTSGRAYNEQFF
>TRBJ2-7|TRBD1|TRBV6-6|-
TGTGCCAGCAGTTACTTGAACCCGGGACAGGGGTACGAGCAGTACTTC
CASSYLNPGQGYEQYF
>TRBJ1-2|-|TRBV20-1|-
TGCAGTGCTGGCCACAGGGACCGGGACGTTTGGCGATATGGCTACACCTTC
CSAGHRDRDVWRYGYTF
>TRBJ1-1|TRBD1|TRBV12-3/TRBV12-4|few
TGTGCCAGCAGTTTTCAGGGGGCAAACACTGAAGCTTTCTTT
CASSFQGANTEAFF
>TRBJ2-7|TRBD1|TRBV27|few
TGTGCCAGCAGTTTAGGGGTGCGGACAGGGAACAACGAGCAGTACTTC
CASSLGVRTGNNEQYF
>TRBJ1-2|-|TRBV27|-
TGTGCCAGCAGTCCCCGGCCCGGACAGCTCTATGGCTACACCTTC
CASSPRPGQLYGYTF
>TRBJ1-5|-|TRBV14|few
TGTGCCAGCAGCCACGGGGGCAATCAGCCCCAGCATTTT
CASSHGGNQPQHF
>TRBJ2-7|-|TRBV3-1|-
TGTGCCAGCAGCCAAGAAGCATTTGTCTCCTACGAGCAGTACTTC
CASSQEAFVSYEQYF
>TRBJ1-5|-|TRBV6-2/TRBV6-3|few
TGTGCCAGCGATTCCTATCCCGGCAATCAGCCCCAGCATTTT
CASDSYPGNQPQHF
>TRBJ2-1|TRBD2|TRBV7-8|-
TGTGCCAGCAGCTTAAGGCCTCTAGCGGGCGCGATCAATGAGCAGTTCTTC
CASSLRPLAGAINEQFF
>TRBJ2-5|TRBD2|TRBV28|-
TGTGCCAGCAGTTCTCCTTCGGGTAGCGGGCTTTTGACCCAGTACTTC
CASSSPSGSGLLTQYF
>TRBJ2-1|-|TRBV13|few
TGTGCCAGCAGCCCTGGGGACCGAGAGCAGTTCTTC
CASSPGDREQFF
>TRBJ2-2|-|TRBV29-1|few
TGCAGCGTTGAATCGGGAGTTCGGTCCGGGGAGCTGTTTTTT
CSVESGVRSGELFF
>TRBJ2-5|-|TRBV7-2|-
TGTGCCAGCAGCTCCCCGGTGCTAGGGACCCAGTACTTC
CASSSPVLGTQYF
>TRBJ2-5|-|TRBV7-8|-
TGTGCCAGCAGCTTAATAGCGGCCCAAGAGACCCAGTACTTC
CASSLIAAQETQYF
>TRBJ1-1|-|TRBV20-1|-
TGCAGTGCTAGGGCGGCGAACACTGAAGCTTTCTTT
CSARAANTEAFF
>TRBJ1-5|-|TRBV18|-
TGTGCCAGCTCAACCGGGGCCAATAGCAATCAGCCCCAGCATTTT
CASSTGANSNQPQHF
>TRBJ2-7|-|TRBV7-2|-
TGTGCCAGCAGCTTATCAGGGGCCAACGTTGAGGAGTACTTC
CASSLSGANVEEYF
>TRBJ2-1|TRBD2|TRBV5-1|-
TGCGCCAGCAGCCCCGGACTAGCGGGAGGCCCTGAGCAGTTCTTC
CASSPGLAGGPEQFF
>TRBJ2-1|TRBD1|TRBV20-1|few
TGCAGTGCTAGAGACCGGGACAGGGCGAAAAGATACAATGAGCAGTTCTTC
CSARDRDRAKRYNEQFF
>TRBJ2-5|TRBD1|TRBV27|few
TGTGCCAGCAGTCGGGACAGGTTACAACAAGAGACCCAGTACTTC
CASSRDRLQQETQYF
>TRBJ2-7|-|TRBV28|-
TGTGCCAGCAGTGGCGCAGGGGAGCAGTACTTC
CASSGAGEQYF
>TRBJ2-5|-|TRBV19|few
TGTGCCAGTAGCCCGGACGGGGTGGAGACCCAGTACTTC
CASSPDGVETQYF
>TRBJ1-1|-|TRBV29-1|-
TGCAGCGTTACGTGGAGGGACACTGAAGCTTTCTTT
CSVTWRDTEAFF
>TRBJ1-2|-|TRBV28|few
TGTGCCAGCAGCAAACCACAGGTTAACTATGGCTACACCTTC
CASSKPQVNYGYTF
>TRBJ1-6|-|TRBV27|few
TGTGCCAGCAGTTTATCGGGGGGGCGCAAATTTTCACCCCTCCACTTT
CASSLSGGRKFSPLHF
>TRBJ2-7|TRBD2|TRBV12-3/TRBV12-4|-
TGTGCCAGCATTATAAGCGGGAGACTGTACTTC
CASIISGRLYF
>TRBJ2-5|-|TRBV7-2|few
TGTGCCAGCAGCTTTCTTTTCCAAGAGACCCAGTACTTC
CASSFLFQETQYF
>TRBJ1-1|-|TRBV4-2|few
TGTGCCAGCAGCCAAGACGGGTCAGGGGAAGCTTTCTTT
CASSQDGSGEAFF